This T cell receptor (beta chain) was obtained from a study of somatic mutations in cytotoxic T cells in rheumatoid arthritis. The method was immunoSEQ multiplex PCR; TCRdb's version includes in-frame clones alone and lacks a portion of them. The data show approximately 18,000 clones, with over 60% seen just once and roughly 4.8% held by the top ten. The CDR3 has 15 residues. Germline CDR1 reads SEHNR; CDR2 reads FQNEAQ (reference sequence). V was clipped by 4 bases and J by 5 bases; unmatched bases: 4. This chain uses TRBV7-9 with TRBJ1-4; the match to TRBD1 covers 10 bases. The sample taken for sequencing was CD8+ T cells sorted from blood. This receptor was taken from an adult with rheumatoid arthritis. CDR3 residues: CASSSRDRGNEKLFF. The CDR3 nucleotides are TGTGCCAGCAGCTCCAGGGACAGGGGAAATGAAAAACTGTTTTTT.